These T cell receptor beta chains were read from a single sample in a study of blood T cell repertoires in COVID-19. Produced via immunoSEQ multiplex PCR; TCRdb's table is partial and in-frame only. This sample has about 200,000 clones, with 75% to 90% found just once. Material: PBMCs or T cells enriched from blood (not recorded which). The origin of the receptors is a woman in her thirties who had recovered from COVID-19. Each CDR3 is given with its conserved first and last residue. The D gene is left open where the match is weak. Expanded clones are given a class, and other clones once, few, many or no size at all.

TRBD1	TRBV9	TRBJ2-1	-	TGTGCCAGCAGCCGTACGGGACAGGTAAGGGCTGCTGCAAGTGAGCAGTTCTTC	CASSRTGQVRAAASEQFF
TRBD2	TRBV19	TRBJ2-3	-	TGTGCCAGTAGGGGCGGACTAGCGGGGGCGAACACAGATACGCAGTATTTT	CASRGGLAGANTDTQYF
TRBD2	TRBV12-5	TRBJ2-1	-	TGTGCTAGTGCCCTGGGAGGGGTCGATGAGCAGTTCTTC	CASALGGVDEQFF
-	TRBV30	TRBJ1-4	-	TGTGCCTGGAGCCATGAGGCAGAACTTAATGAAAAACTGTTTTTT	CAWSHEAELNEKLFF
TRBD2	TRBV7-6	TRBJ2-1	-	TGTGCCAGCAGCTTAGCGGGACTAGCGTCCATTATCAATGAGCAGTTCTTC	CASSLAGLASIINEQFF
-	TRBV24-1	TRBJ2-5	-	TGTGCCACCAGTGATTCCGAGTCCCCGGTGGGAGGAGAGACCCAGTACTTC	CATSDSESPVGGETQYF
-	TRBV27	TRBJ1-2	-	TGTGCCAGCACCCCGGGGGGAGGGAGACAAAGGATTGACGGCTACACCTTC	CASTPGGGRQRIDGYTF
TRBD1	TRBV6-5	TRBJ1-5	-	TGTGCCAGCAGGACACCGGGACAGCGAAATCAGCCCCAGCATTTT	CASRTPGQRNQPQHF
TRBD2	TRBV4-1	TRBJ2-1	once	TGCGCCAGCAGCTCCCGGACTAGCGGGGGACTCACTGAGCAGTTCTTC	CASSSRTSGGLTEQFF
-	TRBV2	TRBJ1-2	few	TGTGCCAGCAGTGTCCGGCCGGGGTATGGCTACACCTTC	CASSVRPGYGYTF
TRBD1	TRBV2	TRBJ2-7	-	TGTGCCAGCAATCGCGGGACAGGGTTATACGAGCAGTACTTC	CASNRGTGLYEQYF
-	TRBV6-5	TRBJ2-7	-	TGTGCCAGCAGTTCCAACAAATTCTCCTACGAGCAGTACTTC	CASSSNKFSYEQYF
TRBD1	TRBV19	TRBJ1-1	-	TGTGCCAGTAGTGCCGACGGACAGGGGGACACTGAAGCTTTCTTT	CASSADGQGDTEAFF
TRBD1	TRBV4-2	TRBJ1-6	-	TGTGCCAGCAGCCAAGTCAGGGGGCAGTCCTATAATTCACCCCTCCACTTT	CASSQVRGQSYNSPLHF
-	TRBV5-8	TRBJ1-5	-	TGTGCCAGCAGCCCACTGCCCCAGCATTTT	CASSPLPQHF
TRBD2	TRBV19	TRBJ2-1	-	TGTGCCAGTAGTGTAGCGGGAGGGCGGGAGCAGTTCTTC	CASSVAGGREQFF
-	TRBV30	TRBJ2-7	-	TGTGCCTGGGGGGCCTCTTCCTACGAGCAGTACTTC	CAWGASSYEQYF
TRBD2	TRBV9	TRBJ2-7	-	TGTGCCAGCAGCCGCCAGACTAGCGCTCTCCACGAGCAGTACTTC	CASSRQTSALHEQYF
TRBD1	TRBV10-3	TRBJ1-5	-	TGTGCCATCAGGGGGGACAGGGCGGATCAGCCCCAGCATTTT	CAIRGDRADQPQHF
TRBD1	TRBV23-1	TRBJ2-7	once	TGCGCCAGCAGAAGGACAGGGGGCATAGACGAGCAGTACTTC	CASRRTGGIDEQYF
TRBD2	TRBV5-4	TRBJ2-3	-	TGTGCCAGCAGCGCCGGGGGGACAGATACGCAGTATTTT	CASSAGGTDTQYF
-	TRBV19	TRBJ1-1	once	TGTGCCAGTAGTATAGCCCAGGAGGGCACTGAAGCTTTCTTT	CASSIAQEGTEAFF
-	TRBV30	TRBJ2-3	-	TGTGCCTGGACGGAGGTCCGCGTCACAGATACGCAGTATTTT	CAWTEVRVTDTQYF
TRBD1	TRBV18	TRBJ2-3	-	TGTGCCAGCTCCATCGGGGGGACAGGGACGGCAAATACGCAGTATTTT	CASSIGGTGTANTQYF
TRBD2	TRBV7-2	TRBJ2-1	-	TGTGCCAGCACCTCTTCTGGAGCTAGCGGGAGTTTCGGGCAGTTCTTC	CASTSSGASGSFGQFF
-	TRBV7-8	TRBJ1-5	-	TGTGCCAGCAGCTTAGTCGCCAGTAACGGCAATCAGCCCCAGCATTTT	CASSLVASNGNQPQHF
-	TRBV2	TRBJ1-6	-	TGTGCCAGCAGTGTCAGGGATAATTCACCCCTCCACTTT	CASSVRDNSPLHF